The 6 T cell receptor beta chains reported below all come from one sample, sequenced in a study of blood T cell repertoires in COVID-19. Generated by immunoSEQ multiplex PCR, the TCRdb table keeps only in-frame clones and is missing some. This table has some 350,000 clones, around nine tenths appearing once. The sequenced sample consisted of PBMCs or T cells enriched from blood (not recorded which). Receptor source: a man aged 25 to 40 who had recovered from COVID-19.

This sequence joins TRBV11-2 and TRBJ2-7; the match to TRBD1 covers 9 bases. Germline CDR1 reads SGHAT; CDR2 reads FQNNGV. The CDR3 extends over 15 amino acids. Losses at the gene ends were 5 bases for V and 4 bases for J; bases not matched to a gene: 9. The CDR3 region is CASSATTGGEYEQYF. The CDR3 DNA follows: TGTGCCAGCAGCGCCACGACAGGGGGGGAATACGAGCAGTACTTC.

The V call is TRBV28, the J call TRBJ2-7; TRBD2 matches at 8 bases. Unmatched junction bases numbered 12, after V lost 6 bases and J lost 2 bases. CDR3 length: 16 amino acids. Germline V gene lookup returns CDR1 MDHEN and CDR2 SYDVKM. The DNA for the CDR3 is TGTGCCAGCAGCTCCCGGTCTGGGACTAGGCCCTACGAGCAGTACTTC. It codes for CASSSRSGTRPYEQYF.

This chain connects TRBV6-5 to TRBJ1-2; weak D call: TRBD1 (6 bases). Germline V gene data show CDR1 as MNHEY and CDR2 as SVGAGI. The CDR3 length is 14 residues. V lost 2 bases and J lost 4, with 11 bases in between. DNA for the CDR3: TGTGCCAGCAGTTACCTTGGACAGTCCTATGGCTACACCTTC. Protein product: CASSYLGQSYGYTF.

About this clone itself: One junction end disagrees with the germline gene, perhaps due to a read error. DNA of the CDR3: TGTGCCAGCAGTATATGGCAGGGGACCTATGGCTACACCTTC. Protein sequence: CASSIWQGTYGYTF. The chain employs TRBV19 and TRBJ1-2, with D perhaps TRBD1 (6 bases). The CDR3 covers 14 residues. Germline assignment: CDR1 LNHDA and CDR2 SQIVND (reference sequence).

This clone was seen a single time. J is TRBJ2-3 and V is TRBV29-1, with D tentatively TRBD2 (6 bases). CDR3 length: 15 amino acids. V lost 3 bases and J lost 0, with 13 bases in between. Germline V CDR1 and CDR2: SQVTM, ANQGSEA. The CDR3 reads CSVETGDSSTDTQYF. The CDR3, as DNA: TGCAGCGTTGAGACGGGGGATTCTAGCACAGATACGCAGTATTTT.

This sequence joins TRBV5-1 and TRBJ2-1; possibly TRBD1 for D (5 bases). The V end lost 4 bases, the J end lost 5 bases, and 10 bases lay between the germline ends. The CDR3 has 13 residues. Germline V gene data show CDR1 as SGHRS and CDR2 as YFSETQ. The CDR3 DNA reads TGCGCCAGCAGCCCCCGGACAAACAATGAGCAGTTCTTC. Its translation: CASSPRTNNEQFF.